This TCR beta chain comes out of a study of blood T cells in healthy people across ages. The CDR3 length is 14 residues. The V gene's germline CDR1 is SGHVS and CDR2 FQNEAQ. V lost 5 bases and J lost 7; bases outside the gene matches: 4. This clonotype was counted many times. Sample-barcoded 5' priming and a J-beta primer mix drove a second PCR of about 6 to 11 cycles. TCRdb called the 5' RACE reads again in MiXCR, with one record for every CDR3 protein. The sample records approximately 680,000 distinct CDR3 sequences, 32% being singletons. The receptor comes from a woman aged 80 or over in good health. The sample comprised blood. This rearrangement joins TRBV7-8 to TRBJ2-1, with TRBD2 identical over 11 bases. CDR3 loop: CASSRRLAGNEQFF. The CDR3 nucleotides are TGTGCCAGCAGCAGAAGACTAGCGGGGAATGAGCAGTTCTTC.